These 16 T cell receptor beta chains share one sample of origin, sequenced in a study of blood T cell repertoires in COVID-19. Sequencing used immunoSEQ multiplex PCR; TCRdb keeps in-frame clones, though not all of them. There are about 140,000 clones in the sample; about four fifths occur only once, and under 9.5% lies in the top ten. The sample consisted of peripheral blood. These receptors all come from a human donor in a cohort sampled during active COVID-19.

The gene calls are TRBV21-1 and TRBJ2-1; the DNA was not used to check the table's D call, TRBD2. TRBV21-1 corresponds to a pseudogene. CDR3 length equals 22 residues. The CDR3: CASSKGEGWSGTQRGIYNEQFF. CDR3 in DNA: TGTGCCAGCAGCAAAGGAGAGGGTTGGAGCGGGACCCAGCGGGGGATTTACAATGAGCAGTTCTTC.

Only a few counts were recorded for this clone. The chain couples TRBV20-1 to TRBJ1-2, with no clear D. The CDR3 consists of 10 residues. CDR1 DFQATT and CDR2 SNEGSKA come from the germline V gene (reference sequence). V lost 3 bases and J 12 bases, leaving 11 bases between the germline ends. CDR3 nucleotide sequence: TGCAGTGCTAGTAGTCCCACTGACACCTTC. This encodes CSASSPTDTF.

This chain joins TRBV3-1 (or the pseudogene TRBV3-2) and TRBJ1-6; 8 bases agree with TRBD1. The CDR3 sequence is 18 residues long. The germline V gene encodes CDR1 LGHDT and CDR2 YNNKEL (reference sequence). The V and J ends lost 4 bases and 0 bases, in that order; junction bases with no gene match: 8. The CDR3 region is CASSRTRQGSSYNSPLHF. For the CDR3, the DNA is TGTGCCAGCAGCCGTACCCGACAGGGGAGCTCCTATAATTCACCCCTCCACTTT.

The CDR3 protein is CASRLAGNNEQFF. CDR3 DNA sequence: TGTGCCAGCAGACTAGCGGGCAACAATGAGCAGTTCTTC. The chain has TRBV27 and TRBJ2-1; 9 bases line up with TRBD2. This CDR3 is 13 amino acids long. Germline CDR1 MNHEY, CDR2 SMNVEV (reference sequence). J was trimmed by 5 bases and V by 6 bases; bases with no gene match: 2.

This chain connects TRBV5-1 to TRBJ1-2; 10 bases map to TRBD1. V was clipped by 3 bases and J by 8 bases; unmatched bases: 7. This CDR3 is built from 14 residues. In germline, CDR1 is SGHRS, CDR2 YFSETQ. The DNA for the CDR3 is TGCGCCAGCAGCTCCGACAGGGGGCCGGGGGGCTACACCTTC. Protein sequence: CASSSDRGPGGYTF. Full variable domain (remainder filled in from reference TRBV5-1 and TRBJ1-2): KAGVTQTPRYLIKTRGQQVTLSCSPISGHRSVSWYQQTPGQGLQFLFEYFSETQRNKGNFPGRFSGRQFSNSRSEMNVSTLELGDSALYLCASSSDRGPGGYTFGSGTRLTVV.

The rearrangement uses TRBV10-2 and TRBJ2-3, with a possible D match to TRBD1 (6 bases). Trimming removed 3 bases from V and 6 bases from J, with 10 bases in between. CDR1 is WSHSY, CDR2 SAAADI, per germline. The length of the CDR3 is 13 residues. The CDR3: CASSDYRADTQYF. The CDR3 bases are TGCGCCAGCAGTGATTACAGGGCGGATACGCAGTATTTT.

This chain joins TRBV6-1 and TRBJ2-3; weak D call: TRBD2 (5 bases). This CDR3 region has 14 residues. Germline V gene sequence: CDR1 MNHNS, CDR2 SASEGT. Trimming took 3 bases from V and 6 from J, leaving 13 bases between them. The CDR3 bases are TGTGCCAGCAGTGACCTCGGGGAATGGGATACGCAGTATTTT. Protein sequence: CASSDLGEWDTQYF.

The CDR3, as DNA: TGCGCCAGCAGCCCCCGGACTCCTCAGGCTGAAAAACTGTTTTTT. Protein sequence: CASSPRTPQAEKLFF. The genes are TRBV5-1 and TRBJ1-4; D not certain. There are 15 residues in the CDR3. Trimming took off 4 bases at V and 7 bases at J, with 17 bases between the two ends. Germline V gene lookup returns CDR1 SGHRS and CDR2 YFSETQ.

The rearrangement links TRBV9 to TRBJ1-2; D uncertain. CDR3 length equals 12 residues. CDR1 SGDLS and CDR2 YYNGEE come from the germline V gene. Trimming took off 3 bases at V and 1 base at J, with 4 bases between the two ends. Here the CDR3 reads CASSAINYGYTF. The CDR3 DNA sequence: TGTGCCAGCAGCGCCATTAACTATGGCTACACCTTC.

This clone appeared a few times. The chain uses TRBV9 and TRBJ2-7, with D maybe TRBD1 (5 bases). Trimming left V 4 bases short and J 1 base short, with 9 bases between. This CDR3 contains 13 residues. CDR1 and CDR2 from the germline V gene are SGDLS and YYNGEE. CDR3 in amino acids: CASSPTASYEQYF. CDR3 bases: TGTGCCAGCAGCCCGACAGCATCCTACGAGCAGTACTTC. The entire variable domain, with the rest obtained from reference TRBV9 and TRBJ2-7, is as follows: DSGVTQTPKHLITATGQRVTLRCSPRSGDLSVYWYQQSLDQGLQFLIQYYNGEERAKGNILERFSAQQFPDLHSELNLSSLELGDSALYFCASSPTASYEQYFGPGTRLTVT.

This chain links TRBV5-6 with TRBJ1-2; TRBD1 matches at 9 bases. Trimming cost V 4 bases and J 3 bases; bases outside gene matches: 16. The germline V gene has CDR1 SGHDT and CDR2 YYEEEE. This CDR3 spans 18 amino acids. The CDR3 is CASSLSWDRDRLDYGYTF. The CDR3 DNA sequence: TGTGCCAGCAGCCTCAGTTGGGACAGGGACCGACTTGACTATGGCTACACCTTC.

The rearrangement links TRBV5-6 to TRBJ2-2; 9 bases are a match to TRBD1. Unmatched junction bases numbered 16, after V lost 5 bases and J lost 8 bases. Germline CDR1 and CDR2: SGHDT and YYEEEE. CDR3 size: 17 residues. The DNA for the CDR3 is TGTGCCAGCAGTCGGGGACAGGGAAGATCCAACCGTGGGGAGCTGTTTTTT. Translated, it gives CASSRGQGRSNRGELFF.

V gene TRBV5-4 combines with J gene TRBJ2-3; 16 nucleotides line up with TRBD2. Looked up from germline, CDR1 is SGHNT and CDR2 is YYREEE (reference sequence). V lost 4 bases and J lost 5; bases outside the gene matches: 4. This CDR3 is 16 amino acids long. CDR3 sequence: CASSGTSGGAKDTQYF. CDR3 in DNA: TGTGCCAGCAGCGGGACTAGCGGGGGGGCTAAAGATACGCAGTATTTT.

CDR3 region: CASSQGAGAGNTIYF. The CDR3 region has the DNA TGCGCCAGCAGCCAAGGAGCAGGGGCTGGAAACACCATATATTTT. V is TRBV4-1 and J is TRBJ1-3, with a possible D match to TRBD1 (6 bases). From germline, CDR1 is MGHRA and CDR2 YSYEKL. V lost 1 base and J 2 bases, leaving 9 bases between the germline ends. This CDR3 has 15 residues.

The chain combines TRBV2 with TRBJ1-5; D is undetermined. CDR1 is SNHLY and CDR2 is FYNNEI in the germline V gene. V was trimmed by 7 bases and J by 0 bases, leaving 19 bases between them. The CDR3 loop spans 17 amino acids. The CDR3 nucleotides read TGTGCCAGCACCCTCTGGAGCAGATCGAATAGCAATCAGCCCCAGCATTTT. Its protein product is CASTLWSRSNSNQPQHF. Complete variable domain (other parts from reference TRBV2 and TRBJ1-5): EPEVTQTPSHQVTQMGQEVILRCVPISNHLYFYWYRQILGQKVEFLVSFYNNEISEKSEIFDDQFSVERPDGSNFTLKIRSTKLEDSAMYFCASTLWSRSNSNQPQHFGDGTRLSIL.

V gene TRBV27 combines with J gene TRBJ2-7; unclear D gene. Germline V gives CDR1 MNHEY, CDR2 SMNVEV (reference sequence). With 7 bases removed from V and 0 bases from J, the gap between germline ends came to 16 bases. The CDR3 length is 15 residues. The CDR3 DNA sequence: TGTGCCAGCACCCACAAGGCAGGAAACTCCTACGAGCAGTACTTC. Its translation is CASTHKAGNSYEQYF.